Sequencing of this T cell receptor (beta chain) was carried out in a study of shared clonotypes between healthy human individuals. Across the study: There were three CD4 naive, three CD4 memory, two CD8 naive and one CD8 memory plates per donor.

Per the study methods: From ImmunoSEQ came sequences covering only the junction and carrying no quality scores, so filtering differed. Data came from immunoSEQ multiplex PCR; TCRdb stores just in-frame clones and leaves some out. V and J calls and clone size are as listed in that table; D and trimming were resolved from the DNA. The table has approximately 340,000 clones, roughly 70% seen once. V dropped 9 bases and J dropped 3; count of bases not matched to a gene: 7. This CDR3 comprises 13 residues. Germline lookup yields CDR1 LNHDA and CDR2 SQIVND (reference sequence). Donors were healthy HIV-negative adults without recently reported acute infections or vaccinations.

The chain joins TRBV19 to TRBJ1-1, with 7 positions matching TRBD1. The sequenced material came from memory CD4+ T cells sorted from blood. Stated subset: CD45RA-negative fraction. The TCR originated in a man aged 30 to 39 in good health. The CDR3 DNA reads TGTGCCAGCCGAACAGGGGCGGACACTGAAGCTTTCTTT. Its translation: CASRTGADTEAFF.